This T cell receptor beta chain was sequenced in a study of chemoradiotherapy in HPV16-positive cancers (dated by TCRdb to between 2021 and 2023). The study in broad terms: Functional T-cell assays on cells from a couple of HPV16-positive patients defined candidate HPV-specific T-cell clones and common TCR motifs. The study asked whether T-cell immunity to the HPV oncoproteins E6 and E7 changes during chemoradiotherapy and whether this immunity affects survival. The candidate HPV-specific TCRs and motifs were subsequently tracked in TCR repertoires obtained from about 79 patients with HPV-related cancers. Overall study outcomes, separate from this receptor: In HPV16-positive patients, expansion of HPV-responsive T cells during chemoradiotherapy was found to be associated with improved recurrence-free survival. The functional definition of HPV-specific T cells came from only a couple of HPV16-positive patients, and the survival association was reported for HPV16-positive patients. Expansion of candidate HPV-specific clones and E7-related TCR motifs was observed in the tumor microenvironment during treatment, whereas no such expansion was observed for non-HPV-specific T cells.

The library was made by the immunoSEQ multiplex PCR assay. TCRdb stores this immuneACCESS table with in-frame sequences only. Part of the clones is absent; in the studies checked, under half of the shortfall reflects unresolved V genes, and no reason is known for the rest. The sample table lists around 2,000 clones, 80% to 90% of them with a count of one. The top ten hold around 7.1% of the sample. The CDR3, cysteine through phenylalanine, is 15 amino acids long. Only CDR3 DNA is held: 45 bases, read in frame from base 1. V and J are truncated by 6 bases and 6 bases respectively, leaving an intervening sequence of 18 bases. In the germline V gene, CDR1 corresponds to SNHLY and CDR2 to FYNNEI. As to this clone: The clone's antigen remains unknown. No much larger clone is present one base from it, and per-base qualities are unavailable.

Repertoires were sampled repeatedly over the course of chemoradiotherapy so that clonal expansion in the tumor microenvironment could be followed. The source is a human donor with HPV-associated anogenital cancer. Recombination joined TRBV2 with TRBJ1-5; 5 matching bases give a weak D call of TRBD1. The starting material was tumor tissue, obtained from a patient who underwent chemoradiotherapy. Here is the DNA: TGTGCCAGCAGGGGGCAGTGGGGGTCAGGTCAGCCCCAGCATTTT. Its translation reads: CASRGQWGSGQPQHF.